This T cell receptor (beta chain) was found in a study of T cells after yellow fever vaccination. TCRdb fed the 5' RACE reads into MiXCR, producing one record per CDR3 protein. The sample lists 200,000 to 300,000 distinct CDR3 sequences; about 7% were seen once. Study-wide findings and caveats: The secondary response showed a weaker magnitude and a faster peak, day 5 versus 15.

Germline CDR1 and CDR2: SGHTA and FQGNSA. The V and J ends lost 3 bases and 2 bases, in that order; junction bases with no gene match: 5. This CDR3 is built from 15 residues. This clonotype was picked up many times. Its antigen is unknown. The starting material was CD4+ T cells sorted from PBMCs, obtained 15 days after the yellow fever booster vaccination. V is TRBV7-2 and J is TRBJ2-5; 8 bases agree with TRBD2. The receptor was derived from a man between 25 and 39 years old who received the YFV17D yellow fever vaccine. The CDR3 coding sequence is TGTGCCAGCAGCTTTCGGCGGGGGGTGCAAGAGACCCAGTACTTC. Residues: CASSFRRGVQETQYF.